The source of this TCR beta chain is a study of shared clonotypes between healthy human individuals. Turning to the study itself: CD8 memory received one plate per donor, CD8 naive two, CD4 memory three and CD4 naive three.

The CDR3 has 16 amino acids. The V gene's germline CDR1 is MGHRA and CDR2 YSYEKL. V dropped 0 bases and J dropped 8 bases, with 16 bases sitting between them. Sequencing was performed with immunoSEQ multiplex PCR; in TCRdb, only in-frame clones are kept and a portion is missing. The profile shows roughly 1,000,000 clones, 78% of them singletons. Sequenced input: memory CD4+ T cells from PBMCs. As for subset: CD45RA-negative fraction. This receptor was identified in a man in his late teens or twenties in good health. Some clones in this sample may be carry-over from other donors' samples. V usage is TRBV4-1 and J usage is TRBJ1-4; D may be TRBD1 (6 bases). Written as DNA, the CDR3 is TGCGCCAGCAGCCAAGACGGGCAGGGGCGGGGAGAAAAACTGTTTTTT. Protein sequence: CASSQDGQGRGEKLFF.